The source of this T cell receptor beta chain is a study of blood T cells in healthy people across ages. Overall study results and limits: A strong correlation was seen between TCR beta diversity and naive T cell percentage.

In germline, CDR1 is KGHSH, CDR2 LQKENI. CDR3 size: 14 residues. In this sample, this clonotype turned up once. Its antigen remains unknown. One end of the junction is discordant with germline, which a read error may explain. Combining a sample-barcoded 5' primer with a J-beta primer mix, a second PCR ran for about 6 to 12 cycles. TCRdb re-derived calls from the 5' RACE reads in MiXCR, one entry per CDR3 protein. The sample lists fewer than 800,000 distinct CDR3 sequences; approximately 25% were seen once. These same records also appear under a second study, on T cells of mothers and their children. Per that study: Per 15 ul, 1.5 ug of RNA was used, with all extracted RNA going into cDNA synthesis. Compared with unrelated pairs, related mother-child pairs had slightly higher, non-significant overlap.

The sample taken for sequencing was blood. The sequence derives from a boy aged 5-17 years in good health. V gene TRBV18 combines with J gene TRBJ2-5; possibly TRBD1 for D (5 bases). The CDR3 is CASPPQGAGETQYF. CDR3 DNA sequence: TGTGCCAGCCCACCGCAAGGGGCAGGGGAGACCCAGTACTTC. Drawing the rest from reference TRBV18 and TRBJ2-5, the complete variable domain is NAGVMQNPRHLVRRRGQEARLRCSPMKGHSHVYWYRQLPEEGLKFMVYLQKENIIDESGMPKERFSAEFPKEGPSILRIQQVVRGDSAAYFCASPPQGAGETQYFGPGTRLLVL.